Listed below are T cell receptor beta chains from one sample, sequenced in a study of response to subunit inactivated influenza vaccine. Each CDR3 protein is one row after TCRdb ran MiXCR on the RT-PCR reads. The sample shows about 190,000 distinct CDR3 sequences, over 13% of them seen only once. The specimen was CD8+ T cells sorted from PBMCs, collected around 5 days after vaccination. The receptors shown here come from a middle-aged man who received an inactivated influenza vaccine. Both conserved end residues are part of each CDR3. D genes are given only for firm matches. Size is omitted from some rows. Given values are once, few, many or a class for expanded clones.

d_call j_call clone_size v_call cdr3_aa cdr3_nt
. TRBJ2-3 few TRBV10-3 CAISESTSITDTQYF TGTGCCATCAGTGAGTCGACTTCAATCACAGATACGCAGTATTTT
. TRBJ2-7 many TRBV10-3 CAISESPGLSYEQYF TGTGCCATCAGTGAGTCGCCAGGGCTCTCCTACGAGCAGTACTTC
. TRBJ2-1 . TRBV20-1 CSATYGNEQFF TGCAGTGCTACCTATGGAAATGAGCAGTTCTTC
. TRBJ2-1 few TRBV15 CATSSSLWQGGDNEQFF TGTGCCACCAGCAGCTCCCTTTGGCAGGGGGGCGACAATGAGCAGTTCTTC
TRBD2 TRBJ2-1 few TRBV28 CASTAGGPYNEQFF TGTGCCAGCACGGCGGGAGGGCCGTACAATGAGCAGTTCTTC
. TRBJ2-7 many TRBV6-5 CASSYEGAPSYEQYF TGTGCCAGCAGTTACGAAGGGGCCCCCTCCTACGAGCAGTACTTC
. TRBJ2-3 . TRBV5-6 CASSYGTGTDTQYF TGTGCCAGCAGCTATGGTACAGGCACAGATACGCAGTATTTT
. TRBJ2-3 few TRBV5-1 CASSLELPSTDTQYF TGCGCCAGCAGCTTGGAGCTGCCGAGCACAGATACGCAGTATTTT
TRBD2 TRBJ2-3 few TRBV11-2 CASRLASEGLYTQYF TGTGCCAGCAGACTAGCGTCGGAGGGGTTGTATACGCAGTATTTT
. TRBJ2-2 few TRBV6-1 CASESRNLNTGELFF TGTGCCAGCGAAAGCAGGAACCTAAACACCGGGGAGCTGTTTTTT
. TRBJ1-5 . TRBV15 CATSSRFDSFNQPQHF TGTGCCACCAGCAGTAGATTTGACAGTTTTAATCAGCCCCAGCATTTT
. TRBJ2-7 . TRBV5-6 CASSSLRGWRYEQYF TGTGCCAGCAGCTCTCTGAGGGGCTGGCGCTACGAGCAGTACTTC
. TRBJ2-2 . TRBV4-3 CASSQDGLSAGELFF TGCGCCAGCAGCCAAGATGGGCTGTCGGCCGGGGAGCTGTTTTTT
TRBD2 TRBJ2-5 few TRBV20-1 CSARDTSGGGETQYF TGCAGTGCTAGAGATACTAGCGGGGGTGGGGAGACCCAGTACTTC
. TRBJ1-2 . TRBV12-3/TRBV12-4 CASSLGRTYGYTF TGTGCCAGCAGTTTAGGACGAACCTATGGCTACACCTTC
. TRBJ2-5 few TRBV10-3 CAISESGLGQETQYF TGTGCCATCAGTGAGTCGGGGCTAGGACAAGAGACCCAGTACTTC
. TRBJ2-7 . TRBV28 CASSGKTGLPYEQYF TGTGCCAGCAGTGGTAAGACAGGCCTTCCCTACGAGCAGTACTTC
. TRBJ1-2 . TRBV6-2/TRBV6-3 CASSYSALRGGAYGYTF TGTGCCAGCAGTTACTCCGCGTTACGTGGGGGTGCCTATGGCTACACCTTC
TRBD2 TRBJ2-5 few TRBV27 CASSLGGGVASQETQYF TGTGCCAGCAGTTTAGGGGGGGGGGTAGCCTCGCAAGAGACCCAGTACTTC
TRBD2 TRBJ2-1 many TRBV29-1 CSELSSGSSYNEQFF TGCAGCGAATTGTCGAGCGGGAGCTCCTACAATGAGCAGTTCTTC
. TRBJ2-1 . TRBV7-9 CASRLGQEQFF TGTGCCAGCAGATTAGGACAGGAGCAGTTCTTC
. TRBJ2-4 . TRBV11-2 CASSLWGADIQYF TGTGCCAGCAGCTTATGGGGGGCGGACATTCAGTACTTC
TRBD1 TRBJ2-1 . TRBV12-3/TRBV12-4 CASSWSHRGGTEQFF TGTGCCAGCAGTTGGAGTCACAGGGGTGGAACTGAGCAGTTCTTC
. TRBJ2-6 few TRBV27 CASSSPREAGANVLTF TGTGCCAGCAGTTCCCCCAGGGAAGCTGGGGCCAACGTCCTGACTTTC
TRBD2 TRBJ2-5 few TRBV28 CASSLWRESQETQYF TGTGCCAGCAGTTTATGGCGGGAGTCCCAAGAGACCCAGTACTTC
. TRBJ1-5 few TRBV7-9 CASSLQSQPQHF TGTGCCAGCAGCTTACAGAGTCAGCCCCAGCATTTT
. TRBJ2-7 few TRBV3-1 CASSQATGPSYEQYF TGTGCCAGCAGCCAGGCGACAGGCCCATCCTACGAGCAGTACTTC
TRBD2 TRBJ2-7 . TRBV28 CASSAPGLATSYEQYF TGTGCCAGCAGTGCCCCGGGACTAGCGACCTCCTACGAGCAGTACTTC
TRBD1 TRBJ1-1 many TRBV9 CASSVSGQGAEAFF TGTGCCAGCAGCGTCAGTGGTCAGGGGGCTGAAGCTTTCTTT
TRBD2 TRBJ2-6 . TRBV27 CASSLSGGSLAGANVLTF TGTGCCAGCAGTTTATCGGGGGGGTCGCTTGCGGGGGCCAACGTCCTGACTTTC
. TRBJ1-1 . TRBV4-3 CASSQWKNTEAFF TGCGCCAGCAGCCAGTGGAAGAACACTGAAGCTTTCTTT
. TRBJ2-7 . TRBV28 CASSWSEGLNEQYF TGTGCCAGCAGTTGGTCCGAGGGGTTGAACGAGCAGTACTTC
. TRBJ2-1 few TRBV11-3 CASSLEPDNEQFF TGTGCCAGCAGCTTAGAGCCAGACAATGAGCAGTTCTTC
TRBD2 TRBJ2-1 . TRBV5-6 CASSPVAGVNEQFF TGTGCCAGCAGCCCTGTAGCGGGGGTCAATGAGCAGTTCTTC
TRBD1 TRBJ2-7 . TRBV11-3 CASSSRDSPYEQYF TGTGCCAGCAGCAGCCGGGACAGCCCCTACGAGCAGTACTTC
. TRBJ2-5 . TRBV9 CASSKRDLYGETQYF TGTGCCAGCAGCAAGAGGGACCTTTACGGAGAGACCCAGTACTTC
. TRBJ2-2 . TRBV9 CASSGGISWNTGELFF TGTGCCAGCAGCGGGGGCATTAGTTGGAACACCGGGGAGCTGTTTTTT
. TRBJ2-1 few TRBV12-3/TRBV12-4 CASSLASPDREEFF TGTGCCAGCAGTTTAGCCTCCCCCGACAGGGAGGAGTTCTTC
TRBD1 TRBJ2-7 . TRBV5-1 CASSLDLLGQNYEQYF TGCGCCAGCAGCTTGGATTTGTTGGGACAGAACTACGAGCAGTACTTC
TRBD1 TRBJ2-7 many TRBV6-5 CASSYLSTGDSYEQYF TGTGCCAGCAGTTACCTTTCGACAGGGGACTCATACGAGCAGTACTTC
. TRBJ1-2 many TRBV14 CASSQDSGVDYGYTF TGTGCCAGCAGCCAAGATTCCGGGGTGGACTATGGCTACACCTTC
TRBD1 TRBJ2-7 few TRBV5-6 CASSLAGGTGVPYEQYF TGTGCCAGCAGCTTGGCCGGGGGGACAGGGGTTCCCTACGAGCAGTACTTC
. TRBJ2-3 . TRBV4-3 CASSQDGRPEPADTQYF TGCGCCAGCAGCCAAGATGGGCGGCCAGAGCCCGCAGATACGCAGTATTTT
TRBD1 TRBJ2-1 . TRBV20-1 CSASRDSYSYNEQFF TGCAGTGCTAGCCGGGACAGTTACTCTTACAATGAGCAGTTCTTC
TRBD1 TRBJ1-1 few TRBV29-1 CSVKQGVEAFF TGCAGCGTTAAACAGGGGGTTGAAGCTTTCTTT
. TRBJ2-3 many TRBV4-1 CASSRSTDTQYF TGCGCCAGCAGCCGTAGCACAGATACGCAGTATTTT
. TRBJ1-1 . TRBV6-5 CASSSSWENTEAFF TGTGCCAGCAGTTCCTCATGGGAGAACACTGAAGCTTTCTTT
TRBD2 TRBJ2-7 . TRBV28 CASSLLAVLSYEQYF TGTGCCAGCAGTTTACTAGCGGTGCTCTCCTACGAGCAGTACTTC
TRBD2 TRBJ2-7 . TRBV20-1 CSASPGLAETYEQYF TGCAGTGCTTCCCCCGGACTAGCGGAGACCTACGAGCAGTACTTC
. TRBJ2-3 few TRBV4-3 CASSQDPADYDTQYF TGCGCCAGCAGCCAAGATCCGGCGGATTACGATACGCAGTATTTT